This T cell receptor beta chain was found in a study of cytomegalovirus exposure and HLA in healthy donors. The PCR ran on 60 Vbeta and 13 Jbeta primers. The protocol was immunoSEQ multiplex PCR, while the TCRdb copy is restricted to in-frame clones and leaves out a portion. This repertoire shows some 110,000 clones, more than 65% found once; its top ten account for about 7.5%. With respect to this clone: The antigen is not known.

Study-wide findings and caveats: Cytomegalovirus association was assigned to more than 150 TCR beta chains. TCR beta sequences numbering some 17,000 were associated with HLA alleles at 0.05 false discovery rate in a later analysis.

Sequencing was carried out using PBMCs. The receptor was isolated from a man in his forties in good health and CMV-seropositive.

CDR3 in amino acids: CASRGGGNNEQFF. CDR3 in DNA: TGTGCCAGCAGAGGCGGGGGGAACAATGAGCAGTTCTTC. The chain couples TRBV6-6 to TRBJ2-1; 8 bases match TRBD2. Germline CDR1 is MNHNY and CDR2 is SVGAGI (reference sequence). The CDR3 is 13 residues long. V trimming: 6 bases; J trimming: 5 bases; junction bases outside the gene matches: 3.